Listed below are T cell receptor beta chains from one sample, sequenced in a study of CD8 T cells in Susac syndrome. MiXCR was run by TCRdb on the immunoSEQ multiplex PCR reads, yielding one entry per CDR3 protein. The repertoire has a few hundred thousand distinct CDR3 sequences, 75% to 90% of them found once; the top ten carry around 0.18%. Material for sequencing was CD8+ T cells from PBMCs. These receptors all come from a human donor with multiple sclerosis. Each CDR3 is given with its conserved first and last residue. Fields, in order: J gene, clone size, D gene, V gene, CDR3 protein, CDR3 DNA. D genes are given only for firm matches. Where a row states a size, it is once, few, many or the class of an expanded clone; other rows omit it.

j_gene: TRBJ2-7
abundance: -
d_gene: TRBD2
v_gene: TRBV2
CDR3aa: CASEAGVIYEQYF
CDR3nt: TGTGCCAGTGAAGCGGGAGTGATATACGAGCAGTACTTC

j_gene: TRBJ1-5
abundance: -
d_gene: -
v_gene: TRBV12-3/TRBV12-4
CDR3aa: CASSNDRINQPQHF
CDR3nt: TGTGCCAGCAGTAATGACAGGATCAATCAGCCCCAGCATTTT

j_gene: TRBJ2-7
abundance: -
d_gene: TRBD1
v_gene: TRBV29-1
CDR3aa: CSATGTAYEQYF
CDR3nt: TGCAGCGCTACCGGGACAGCTTACGAGCAGTACTTC

j_gene: TRBJ2-5
abundance: few
d_gene: -
v_gene: TRBV5-4
CDR3aa: CASSLGTETQYF
CDR3nt: TGTGCCAGCAGCTTGGGGACGGAGACCCAGTACTTC

j_gene: TRBJ2-7
abundance: -
d_gene: -
v_gene: TRBV4-2
CDR3aa: CASSQEAYYEQYF
CDR3nt: TGTGCCAGCAGCCAAGAAGCATACTACGAGCAGTACTTC

j_gene: TRBJ2-1
abundance: -
d_gene: -
v_gene: TRBV4-1
CDR3aa: CASSQEAGLSSYNEQFF
CDR3nt: TGCGCCAGCAGCCAAGAAGCGGGTTTGAGCTCCTACAATGAGCAGTTCTTC

j_gene: TRBJ2-1
abundance: -
d_gene: -
v_gene: TRBV7-9
CDR3aa: CASSPLVQEGSSYNEQFF
CDR3nt: TGTGCCAGCAGCCCCCTCGTTCAGGAGGGGAGCTCCTACAATGAGCAGTTCTTC

j_gene: TRBJ1-1
abundance: -
d_gene: -
v_gene: TRBV27
CDR3aa: CASSFGTMVNTEAFF
CDR3nt: TGTGCCAGCAGTTTCGGGACCATGGTGAACACTGAAGCTTTCTTT

j_gene: TRBJ2-1
abundance: -
d_gene: -
v_gene: TRBV6-2/TRBV6-3
CDR3aa: CASSVDRAYNEQFF
CDR3nt: TGTGCCAGCAGTGTGGACAGAGCCTACAATGAGCAGTTCTTC

j_gene: TRBJ2-1
abundance: -
d_gene: -
v_gene: TRBV12-3/TRBV12-4
CDR3aa: CASRGNFEQFF
CDR3nt: TGTGCCAGCAGGGGGAACTTTGAGCAGTTCTTC

j_gene: TRBJ1-1
abundance: -
d_gene: -
v_gene: TRBV6-2/TRBV6-3
CDR3aa: CASWTVNTEAFF
CDR3nt: TGTGCCAGCTGGACAGTGAACACTGAAGCTTTCTTT

j_gene: TRBJ2-7
abundance: once
d_gene: -
v_gene: TRBV6-2/TRBV6-3
CDR3aa: CASSYAGASYEQYF
CDR3nt: TGTGCCAGCAGTTACGCAGGGGCCTCTTACGAGCAGTACTTC

j_gene: TRBJ2-1
abundance: -
d_gene: TRBD2
v_gene: TRBV6-5
CDR3aa: CASRILAGPYNEQFF
CDR3nt: TGTGCCAGCAGGATCCTAGCGGGACCCTACAATGAGCAGTTCTTC

j_gene: TRBJ2-1
abundance: -
d_gene: -
v_gene: TRBV29-1
CDR3aa: CSVEAGDLYNEQFF
CDR3nt: TGCAGCGTTGAAGCGGGAGACCTCTACAATGAGCAGTTCTTC

j_gene: TRBJ2-2
abundance: -
d_gene: -
v_gene: TRBV7-2
CDR3aa: CASSQGTSPWTGELFF
CDR3nt: TGTGCCAGCAGCCAAGGCACCAGCCCATGGACCGGGGAGCTGTTTTTT

j_gene: TRBJ2-3
abundance: -
d_gene: TRBD2
v_gene: TRBV27
CDR3aa: CASSFGRGGTQADTQYF
CDR3nt: TGTGCCAGCAGTTTCGGACGGGGAGGGACCCAAGCGGATACGCAGTATTTT

j_gene: TRBJ1-4
abundance: -
d_gene: TRBD1
v_gene: TRBV20-1
CDR3aa: CSAQDRGSTNEKLFF
CDR3nt: TGCAGTGCACAGGACAGGGGCTCAACTAATGAAAAACTGTTTTTT

j_gene: TRBJ2-1
abundance: -
d_gene: TRBD2
v_gene: TRBV29-1
CDR3aa: CSTPRTSGSHEQFF
CDR3nt: TGCAGCACTCCGAGGACTAGCGGGAGCCATGAGCAGTTCTTC

j_gene: TRBJ1-1
abundance: -
d_gene: -
v_gene: TRBV19
CDR3aa: CASRAENTEAFF
CDR3nt: TGTGCCAGTAGAGCAGAGAACACTGAAGCTTTCTTT

j_gene: TRBJ2-1
abundance: once
d_gene: TRBD2
v_gene: TRBV6-2/TRBV6-3
CDR3aa: CASSYLAGGPSSSYNEQFF
CDR3nt: TGTGCCAGCAGTTATTTAGCGGGGGGGCCGTCGAGCTCCTACAATGAGCAGTTCTTC

j_gene: TRBJ1-1
abundance: -
d_gene: TRBD1
v_gene: TRBV9
CDR3aa: CASSENELPGQGRTEAFF
CDR3nt: TGTGCCAGCAGTGAGAACGAACTCCCGGGACAGGGTAGGACTGAAGCTTTCTTT

j_gene: TRBJ2-7
abundance: -
d_gene: TRBD2
v_gene: TRBV6-1
CDR3aa: CASSETNDLAGGRYYEQYF
CDR3nt: TGTGCCAGCAGTGAAACGAATGATCTAGCGGGGGGGCGGTATTACGAGCAGTACTTC

j_gene: TRBJ2-4
abundance: once
d_gene: -
v_gene: TRBV20-1
CDR3aa: CSARTAIAKNIQYF
CDR3nt: TGCAGTGCTAGGACAGCCATAGCCAAAAACATTCAGTACTTC

j_gene: TRBJ2-1
abundance: -
d_gene: -
v_gene: TRBV29-1
CDR3aa: CSAKGGEQFF
CDR3nt: TGCAGCGCCAAAGGTGGTGAGCAGTTCTTC

j_gene: TRBJ2-3
abundance: -
d_gene: -
v_gene: TRBV27
CDR3aa: CASTLRGAPHTQYF
CDR3nt: TGTGCCAGCACCCTTAGAGGGGCCCCCCATACGCAGTATTTT

j_gene: TRBJ2-1
abundance: -
d_gene: -
v_gene: TRBV7-9
CDR3aa: CASSLEPLAGPLDNEQFF
CDR3nt: TGTGCCAGCAGTCTCGAACCCCTAGCCGGCCCTCTCGACAATGAGCAGTTCTTC

j_gene: TRBJ1-1
abundance: -
d_gene: -
v_gene: TRBV25-1
CDR3aa: CASSEYGLSNDCEAFF
CDR3nt: TGTGCCAGCAGTGAATATGGTCTTTCTAACGACTGTGAAGCTTTCTTT

j_gene: TRBJ2-6
abundance: -
d_gene: TRBD2
v_gene: TRBV11-2
CDR3aa: CASSSVLAGGTSGANVLTF
CDR3nt: TGTGCCAGCAGTTCCGTGCTAGCGGGGGGCACCTCTGGGGCCAACGTCCTGACTTTC

j_gene: TRBJ2-1
abundance: -
d_gene: -
v_gene: TRBV29-1
CDR3aa: CSVLRESNEQFF
CDR3nt: TGCAGCGTTCTCAGGGAATCCAATGAGCAGTTCTTC

j_gene: TRBJ2-2
abundance: -
d_gene: TRBD2
v_gene: TRBV24-1
CDR3aa: CATKDPSGETGELFF
CDR3nt: TGTGCCACCAAGGACCCTAGCGGGGAAACCGGGGAGCTGTTTTTT

j_gene: TRBJ1-5
abundance: -
d_gene: -
v_gene: TRBV24-1
CDR3aa: CATGGGGQPQHF
CDR3nt: TGTGCCACCGGTGGGGGTGGTCAGCCCCAGCATTTT

j_gene: TRBJ2-7
abundance: few
d_gene: -
v_gene: TRBV6-1
CDR3aa: CAVQPGGNRVYEQYF
CDR3nt: TGTGCAGTCCAACCTGGGGGTAACAGGGTGTACGAGCAGTACTTC

j_gene: TRBJ1-2
abundance: -
d_gene: TRBD1
v_gene: TRBV27
CDR3aa: CASSLSPGQALHGYTF
CDR3nt: TGTGCCAGCAGTTTATCCCCGGGACAGGCGTTGCATGGCTACACCTTC

j_gene: TRBJ2-1
abundance: -
d_gene: TRBD2
v_gene: TRBV10-3
CDR3aa: CAIRVSGGPSYNEQFF
CDR3nt: TGTGCCATCAGGGTTAGCGGGGGGCCTTCCTACAATGAGCAGTTCTTC

j_gene: TRBJ2-1
abundance: -
d_gene: -
v_gene: TRBV7-9
CDR3aa: CASSSPLSDRQFF
CDR3nt: TGTGCCAGCAGCTCCCCACTTTCTGACAGGCAGTTCTTC

j_gene: TRBJ1-1
abundance: -
d_gene: -
v_gene: TRBV15
CDR3aa: CATSSPRENTEAFF
CDR3nt: TGTGCCACCAGCAGCCCCCGGGAGAACACTGAAGCTTTCTTT

j_gene: TRBJ2-2
abundance: -
d_gene: TRBD2
v_gene: TRBV28
CDR3aa: CASSQTSGRANTGELFF
CDR3nt: TGTGCCAGCAGCCAGACTAGCGGGAGGGCGAACACCGGGGAGCTGTTTTTT

j_gene: TRBJ2-1
abundance: -
d_gene: -
v_gene: TRBV24-1
CDR3aa: CATSELGVEFF
CDR3nt: TGTGCCACCAGTGAGTTGGGAGTGGAGTTCTTC

j_gene: TRBJ1-2
abundance: -
d_gene: TRBD1
v_gene: TRBV20-1
CDR3aa: CQRQGEDYTF
CDR3nt: TGTCAAAGACAGGGGGAAGACTACACCTTC

j_gene: TRBJ2-3
abundance: -
d_gene: TRBD2
v_gene: TRBV4-1
CDR3aa: CASRAKVTSGRFTDTQYF
CDR3nt: TGCGCCAGCAGAGCCAAGGTGACTAGCGGGAGGTTCACAGATACGCAGTATTTT